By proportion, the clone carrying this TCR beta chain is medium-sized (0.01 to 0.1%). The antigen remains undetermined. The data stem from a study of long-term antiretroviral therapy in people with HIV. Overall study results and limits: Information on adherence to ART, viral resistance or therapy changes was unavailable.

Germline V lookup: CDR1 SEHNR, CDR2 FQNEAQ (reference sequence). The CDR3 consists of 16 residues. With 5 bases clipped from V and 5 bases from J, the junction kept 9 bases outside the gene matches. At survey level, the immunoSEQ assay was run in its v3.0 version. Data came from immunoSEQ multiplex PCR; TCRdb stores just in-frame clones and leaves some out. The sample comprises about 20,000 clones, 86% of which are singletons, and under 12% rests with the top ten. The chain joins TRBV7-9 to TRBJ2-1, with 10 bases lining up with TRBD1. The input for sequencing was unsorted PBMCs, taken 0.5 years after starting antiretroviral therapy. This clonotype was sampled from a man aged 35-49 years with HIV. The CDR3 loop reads CASSERGTGAHNEQFF. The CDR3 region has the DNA TGTGCCAGCAGCGAAAGGGGGACAGGGGCCCACAATGAGCAGTTCTTC.